Included here is one T cell receptor (beta chain) sequence, with context. No antigen is known for it. Every patient had relapsed following autologous stem cell transplantation, and cohorts differed in brentuximab vedotin exposure. The record originates from a study of PD-1 blockade in classical Hodgkin lymphoma. Study-level findings and limits: Relapsed/refractory patients reportedly had the lowest baseline TCR diversity, below newly diagnosed patients, who were below healthy donors. Anyone who began nivolumab under 1 year after ASCT was excluded. Diversity in CD4+ TCRs, unlike that measured in CD8+ TCRs, had risen significantly by C4D1.

The CDR3 runs 17 residues. Germline V gene sequence: CDR1 LNHDA, CDR2 SQIVND (reference sequence). The V gene end was trimmed by 5 bases and the J gene end by 4 bases; junction bases not matched to a gene: 5. Data came from immunoSEQ multiplex PCR; TCRdb stores just in-frame clones and leaves some out. The sample carries 90,000 to 100,000 clones, around nine tenths recorded once. This receptor was identified in a human donor with classical Hodgkin lymphoma. The chain carries TRBV19 and TRBJ2-2; 15 bases match TRBD2. Sample: peripheral blood mononuclear cells (PBMCs), taken at baseline. CDR3 nucleotide sequence: TGTGCCAGTAGTCGGACTAGCGGGAGGGGGAGCACCGGGGAGCTGTTTTTT. This sequence encodes CASSRTSGRGSTGELFF. The complete variable domain, with remaining parts taken from reference TRBV19 and TRBJ2-2, reads DGGITQSPKYLFRKEGQNVTLSCEQNLNHDAMYWYRQDPGQGLRLIYYSQIVNDFQKGDIAEGYSVSREKKESFPLTVTSAQKNPTAFYLCASSRTSGRGSTGELFFGEGSRLTVL.